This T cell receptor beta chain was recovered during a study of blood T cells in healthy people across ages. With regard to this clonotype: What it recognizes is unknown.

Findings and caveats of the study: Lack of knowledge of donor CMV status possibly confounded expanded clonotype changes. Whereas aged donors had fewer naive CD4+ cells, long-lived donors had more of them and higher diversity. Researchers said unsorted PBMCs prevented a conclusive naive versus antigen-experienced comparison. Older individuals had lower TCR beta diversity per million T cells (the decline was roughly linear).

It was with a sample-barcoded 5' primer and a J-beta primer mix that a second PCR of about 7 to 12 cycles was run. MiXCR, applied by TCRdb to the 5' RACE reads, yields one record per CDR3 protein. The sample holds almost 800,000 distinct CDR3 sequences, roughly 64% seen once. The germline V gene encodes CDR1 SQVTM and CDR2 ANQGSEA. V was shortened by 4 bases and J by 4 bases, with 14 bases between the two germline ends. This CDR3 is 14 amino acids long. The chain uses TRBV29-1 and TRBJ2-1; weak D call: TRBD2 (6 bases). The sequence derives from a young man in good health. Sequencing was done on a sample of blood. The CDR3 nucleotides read TGCAGCGTTGGGTGGGAGGCTAGGTACAATGAGCAGTTCTTC. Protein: CSVGWEARYNEQFF.